One sample yielded the 18 T cell receptor beta chains listed below, sequenced in a study of Graves' ophthalmopathy and Graves' hyperthyroidism. Amplifying from RNA transcripts, the study obtained TCR beta CDR3 regions. The first round was an RT-PCR with HTBI primers, and the second round was a multiplex PCR. Using its own MiXCR run on the multiplex PCR reads, TCRdb lists one record per CDR3 protein. Counted here are about 1.2 million distinct CDR3 sequences, 35% to 40% occurring once; the ten biggest clones make up around 10%. Sequenced: peripheral blood or thyroid tissue (not recorded which). These receptors were obtained from an adult man with Graves' hyperthyroidism.

Many counts were recorded for this clonotype. Here the CDR3 DNA reads TGTGCCTCCAACGACAGGGATGCTTTCGGCTACACCTTC. Amino acid sequence: CASNDRDAFGYTF. The chain combines TRBV10-3 with TRBJ1-2; 7 nucleotides agree with TRBD1. The CDR3 runs 13 residues. V was clipped by 11 bases and J by 8 bases; unmatched bases: 14. Germline V gives CDR1 ENHRY, CDR2 SYGVKD.

The V and J genes are TRBV7-2 and TRBJ1-1; D is undetermined. This CDR3 has 16 residues. Germline V gene sequence: CDR1 SGHTA, CDR2 FQGNSA. Trimming pared 5 bases from V and 0 bases from J, leaving 16 bases between. In nucleotides, the CDR3 is TGTGCCAGCAGCCTCCCGGGTAGGCCATTGAACACTGAAGCTTTCTTT. As protein: CASSLPGRPLNTEAFF.

At least ten counts were recorded for this clonotype. The rearrangement uses TRBV12-3 or TRBV12-4 and TRBJ2-7; a possible D gene is TRBD1 (5 bases). The germline V and J ends were trimmed by 3 bases and 3 bases, with 9 bases remaining between them. There are 13 residues in the CDR3. CDR3 in amino acids: CASSFSGNYEQYF. The CDR3, as DNA: TGTGCCAGCAGTTTTTCAGGGAACTACGAGCAGTACTTC.

This clonotype appeared many times. The chain uses TRBV19 and TRBJ1-1; D ambiguous. CDR3 length: 14 amino acids. V lost 4 bases and J 1 base, leaving 10 bases between the germline ends. Per the germline V gene, CDR1 is LNHDA and CDR2 is SQIVND (reference sequence). The CDR3 loop reads CASSRDEGNTEAFF. The CDR3 DNA is TGTGCCAGTAGTAGAGACGAGGGGAACACTGAAGCTTTCTTT.

The CDR3 nucleotides read TGCAGTGCTAGAGATGGGGGGACCCAAATCTACGAGCAGTACTTC. As protein: CSARDGGTQIYEQYF. This rearrangement joins TRBV20-1 to TRBJ2-7, with D maybe TRBD2 (6 bases). CDR3 length equals 15 residues. Trimming removed 0 bases from V and 3 bases from J, with 15 bases in between. Germline V gene data show CDR1 as DFQATT and CDR2 as SNEGSKA (reference sequence).

This clonotype showed up many times. The rearrangement links TRBV24-1 to TRBJ1-5; maybe TRBD1 (6 bases). Germline lookup yields CDR1 KGHDR and CDR2 SFDVKD. V was clipped by 12 bases and J by 7 bases, with 12 bases between them. This CDR3 is built from 11 residues. For the CDR3, the DNA is TGTGCCTCGGGGGACAACCAGCCCCAGCATTTT. Translation: CASGDNQPQHF.

This clonotype was recorded at least ten times. This chain uses TRBV10-3 with TRBJ2-7; 10 bases align to TRBD2. The CDR3 consists of 16 residues. Germline V gives CDR1 ENHRY, CDR2 SYGVKD. Trimming took 4 bases from V and 2 from J; bases not matched to a gene: 8. The CDR3 region has the DNA TGTGCCATCAGTGGATCTAGCGGGAGTTGGGCCTACGAGCAGTACTTC. Translated: CAISGSSGSWAYEQYF.

The rearrangement uses TRBV29-1 and TRBJ1-1; D remains ambiguous. The CDR3 is made up of 13 amino acids. With 6 bases removed from V and 0 bases from J, the gap between germline ends came to 11 bases. Germline V gene data show CDR1 as SQVTM and CDR2 as ANQGSEA. CDR3 coding DNA: TGCAGCGTGTTAGGGCAGCTGAACACTGAAGCTTTCTTT. It codes for CSVLGQLNTEAFF.

The chain links TRBV20-1 to TRBJ1-1, with D tentatively TRBD1 (5 bases). Trimming removed 8 bases from V and 0 bases from J, with 19 bases in between. The CDR3 has 15 residues. CDR1 is DFQATT, CDR2 SNEGSKA, per germline (reference sequence). In DNA, the CDR3 is TGCAGTTTTGGACAAGGATCCCCCATGAACACTGAAGCTTTCTTT. Translated, it gives CSFGQGSPMNTEAFF.

In this sample, this clonotype turned up many times. This chain joins TRBV29-1 and TRBJ2-2; TRBD1 agrees at 9 bases. V dropped 7 bases and J dropped 5; count of bases not matched to a gene: 8. Germline values: CDR1 SQVTM, CDR2 ANQGSEA. The CDR3 contains 14 residues. CDR3 protein: CSAHPGTGTGELFF. Here the CDR3 DNA reads TGCAGCGCCCATCCGGGGACAGGGACCGGGGAGCTGTTTTTT.

The CDR3 reads CATSRGGSPGGDREGQYF. Here the CDR3 DNA reads TGTGCCACCAGCAGAGGAGGGTCCCCCGGGGGGGACAGGGAAGGGCAGTACTTC. The V call is TRBV15, the J call TRBJ2-7, with D possibly being TRBD1 (9 bases). The germline V gene has CDR1 LNHNV and CDR2 YYDKDF (reference sequence). There are 18 residues in the CDR3. V was pared by 1 base and J by 9 bases, with 28 bases between. Combining the CDR3 with reference TRBV15 and TRBJ2-7 gives the whole variable domain DAMVIQNPRYQVTQFGKPVTLSCSQTLNHNVMYWYQQKSSQAPKLLFHYYDKDFNNEADTPDNFQSRRPNTSFCFLDIRSPGLGDTAMYLCATSRGGSPGGDREGQYFGPGTRLTVT.

This sequence joins TRBV5-8 and TRBJ2-7; D unclear. V was trimmed by 1 base and J by 2 bases, leaving 10 bases between them. From germline, CDR1 is SGHTS and CDR2 YDEGEE. The CDR3 sequence is 14 residues long. The DNA for the CDR3 is TGTGCCAGCAGCTTGATGACTGACGCCTACGAGCAGTACTTC. This sequence encodes CASSLMTDAYEQYF.

This chain joins TRBV28 and TRBJ1-4, with a tentative D call TRBD1 (5 bases). The CDR3 consists of 16 residues. Germline V gene sequence: CDR1 MDHEN, CDR2 SYDVKM. Trimming cost V 2 bases and J 16 bases, with 26 bases left between them. CDR3 in amino acids: CASSLGARAAMDYPFF. The CDR3 DNA is TGTGCCAGCAGTTTAGGGGCGAGAGCTGCGATGGACTACCCGTTTTTT.

This clonotype came up many times. This chain joins TRBV2 and TRBJ2-2; 7 bases are shared with TRBD1. The germline gives CDR1 SNHLY, CDR2 FYNNEI. The CDR3 runs 13 residues. V lost 4 bases and J lost 5; bases outside the gene matches: 1. The CDR3 DNA reads as TGTGCCAGCAGTGCACAGGGGACCGGGGAGCTGTTTTTT. This gives the protein CASSAQGTGELFF. Variable domain in full (rest from reference TRBV2 and TRBJ2-2): EPEVTQTPSHQVTQMGQEVILRCVPISNHLYFYWYRQILGQKVEFLVSFYNNEISEKSEIFDDQFSVERPDGSNFTLKIRSTKLEDSAMYFCASSAQGTGELFFGEGSRLTVL.

This clonotype has ten or more counts. V is TRBV7-9 and J is TRBJ2-7; the D is unclear. Trimming left V 8 bases short and J 0 bases short, with 17 bases between. The CDR3 extends over 15 amino acids. Germline V gene sequence: CDR1 SEHNR, CDR2 FQNEAQ (reference sequence). CDR3 amino acids: CASSLGKESSYEQYF. The CDR3 region has the DNA TGTGCCAGCTCCTTAGGCAAGGAAAGCTCCTACGAGCAGTACTTC.

For this clonotype: Germline is not matched at one junction end, which may reflect a read error. V and J are TRBV7-9 and TRBJ2-7; D is unresolved. The CDR3 runs 13 residues. Germline CDR1 SEHNR, CDR2 FQNEAQ (reference sequence). The DNA of the CDR3 is TGTGCCGGCAGCTTAGATTGGGCCTACGAGCAGTACTTC. Protein sequence: CAGSLDWAYEQYF.

Details on this clonotype: Possible read error: a much larger clone is one base away. The rearrangement uses TRBV7-9 and TRBJ1-1; 11 bases are a match to TRBD1. Germline CDR1 and CDR2: SEHNR and FQNEAQ (reference sequence). CDR3 size: 14 residues. Losses at the gene ends were 4 bases for V and 8 bases for J; bases not matched to a gene: 6. As DNA, the CDR3 is TGTGCCAGCAGCTCCTACGGGACAGGGGGGGAAGCTTTCTTT. It is translated as CASSSYGTGGEAFF.

J is TRBJ1-1 and V is TRBV6-5, with TRBD1 as a possible D gene (5 bases). The CDR3 spans 15 residues. Germline V gene lookup returns CDR1 MNHEY and CDR2 SVGAGI. V was trimmed by 0 bases and J by 2 bases, leaving 10 bases between them. The CDR3 is CASSYSLGVNTEAFF. As DNA, the CDR3 is TGTGCCAGCAGTTACTCGTTAGGGGTAAACACTGAAGCTTTCTTT.